This T cell receptor (beta chain) was observed in a study of Ad26.COV2.S vaccination and SARS-CoV-2 variants. About the research overall: The authors gave Ad26.COV2.S intramuscularly, either once or twice 56 days apart.

The sample's treatment: roughly 18 received Ad26.COV2.S at low or high dose, single or two shots; 5 received placebo; per-sample allocation not given. Material that was analyzed had been drawn on day 63 after the first vaccine or placebo injection. Donor was an adult aged 18-55 years in Boston. General study findings and limits: TCR breadth and depth analyses may have underestimated total T cell responses.

This clone was counted between two and nine times. Its antigen is as yet unknown. Germline CDR1 is SGHTA and CDR2 is FQGNSA. After removal of 5 bases from V and 8 bases from J, the junction contained 7 bases not matched to a gene. This CDR3 has 14 amino acids. Clones were sequenced by immunoSEQ multiplex PCR, and TCRdb holds only the in-frame ones, with some missing. Here the sample spans fewer than 500,000 clones, around nine tenths being singletons. The sequences come from peripheral blood, collected in a trial of Ad26.COV2.S vaccine versus placebo. V is TRBV7-2 and J is TRBJ1-2; 11 nucleotides match TRBD1. The source of this sequence is a person aged 18-60 years who received the Ad26.COV2.S COVID-19 vaccine or a placebo. As DNA, the CDR3 is TGTGCCAGCAGCCAGCAGGGACAGGGGGTCGGCTACACCTTC. This translates into CASSQQGQGVGYTF.